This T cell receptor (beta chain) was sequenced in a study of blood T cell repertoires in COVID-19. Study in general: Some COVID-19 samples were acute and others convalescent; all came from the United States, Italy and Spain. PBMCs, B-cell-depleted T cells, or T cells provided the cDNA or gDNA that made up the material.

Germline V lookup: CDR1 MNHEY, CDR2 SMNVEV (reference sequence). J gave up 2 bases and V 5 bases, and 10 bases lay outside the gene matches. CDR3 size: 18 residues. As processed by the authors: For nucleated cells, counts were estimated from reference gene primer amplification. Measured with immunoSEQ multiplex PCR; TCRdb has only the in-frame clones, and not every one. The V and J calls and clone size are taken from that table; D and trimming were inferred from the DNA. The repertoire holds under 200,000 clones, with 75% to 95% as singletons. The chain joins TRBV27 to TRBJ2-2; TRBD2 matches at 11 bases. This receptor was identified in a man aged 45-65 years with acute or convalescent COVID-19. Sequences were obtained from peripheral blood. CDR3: CASSPELAGDRNTGELFF. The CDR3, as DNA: TGTGCCAGCAGTCCCGAACTAGCGGGAGATCGAAACACCGGGGAGCTGTTTTTT.